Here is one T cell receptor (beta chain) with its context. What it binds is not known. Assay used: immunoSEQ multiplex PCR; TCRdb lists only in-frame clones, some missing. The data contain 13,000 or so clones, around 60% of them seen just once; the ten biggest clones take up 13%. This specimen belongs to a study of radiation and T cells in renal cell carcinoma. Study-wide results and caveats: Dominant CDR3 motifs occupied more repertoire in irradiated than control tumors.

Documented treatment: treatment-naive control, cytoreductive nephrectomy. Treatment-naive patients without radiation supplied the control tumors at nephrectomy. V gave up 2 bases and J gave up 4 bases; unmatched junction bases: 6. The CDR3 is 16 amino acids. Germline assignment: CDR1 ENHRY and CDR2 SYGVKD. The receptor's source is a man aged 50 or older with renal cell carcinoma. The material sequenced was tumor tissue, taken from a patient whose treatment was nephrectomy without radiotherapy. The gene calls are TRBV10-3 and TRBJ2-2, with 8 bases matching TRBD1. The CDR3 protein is CAISESRGPSTGELFF. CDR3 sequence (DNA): TGTGCCATCAGTGAGAGCAGGGGGCCGAGCACCGGGGAGCTGTTTTTT.